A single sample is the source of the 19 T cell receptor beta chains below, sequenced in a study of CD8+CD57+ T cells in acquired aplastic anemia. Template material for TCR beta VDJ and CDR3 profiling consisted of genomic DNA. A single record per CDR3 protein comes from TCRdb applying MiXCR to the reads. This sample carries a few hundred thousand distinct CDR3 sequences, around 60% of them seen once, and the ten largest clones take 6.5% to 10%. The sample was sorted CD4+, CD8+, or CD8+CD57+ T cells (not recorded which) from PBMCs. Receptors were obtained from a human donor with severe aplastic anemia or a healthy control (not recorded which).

CDR3 in DNA: TGCAGTGCTAGGGAGGCCCAGGAGTGGGTCAATGAGCAGTTCTTC. It encodes CSAREAQEWVNEQFF. The V call is TRBV20-1, the J call TRBJ2-1, with a tentative D call TRBD2 (5 bases). CDR3 length: 15 residues. Germline loops: CDR1 DFQATT, CDR2 SNEGSKA (reference sequence). The V gene lost 3 bases and the J gene lost 6 bases, with 18 bases spanning the gap.

Here the CDR3 reads CASSFPTDQGSQYF. DNA of the CDR3: TGTGCCAGCAGTTTTCCGACAGACCAGGGTAGCCAGTACTTC. The chain recombines TRBV6-5 with TRBJ2-5; D is perhaps TRBD1 (5 bases). Trimming left V 4 bases short and J 10 bases short, with 19 bases between. The CDR3 length is 14 residues. CDR1 and CDR2 from the germline V gene are MNHEY and SVGAGI.

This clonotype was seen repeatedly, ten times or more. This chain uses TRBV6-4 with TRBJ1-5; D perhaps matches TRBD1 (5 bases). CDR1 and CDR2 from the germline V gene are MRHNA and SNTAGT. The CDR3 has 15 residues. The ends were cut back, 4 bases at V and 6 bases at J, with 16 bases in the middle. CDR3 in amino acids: CASSASGVGGQPQHF. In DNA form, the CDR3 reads TGTGCCAGCAGTGCCTCGGGGGTCGGGGGTCAGCCCCAGCATTTT.

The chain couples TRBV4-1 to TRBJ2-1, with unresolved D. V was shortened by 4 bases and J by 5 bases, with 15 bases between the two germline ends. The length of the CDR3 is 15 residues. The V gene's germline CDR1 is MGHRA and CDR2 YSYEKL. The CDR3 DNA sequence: TGCGCCAGCAGCCGCACGCCCGACCGCCACAATGAGCAGTTCTTC. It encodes CASSRTPDRHNEQFF.

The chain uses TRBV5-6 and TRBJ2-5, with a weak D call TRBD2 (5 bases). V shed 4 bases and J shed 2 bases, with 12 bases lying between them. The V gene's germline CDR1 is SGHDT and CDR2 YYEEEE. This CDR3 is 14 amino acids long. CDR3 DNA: TGTGCCAGCAGCCCCGGACTGGCTCAAGAGACCCAGTACTTC. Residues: CASSPGLAQETQYF.

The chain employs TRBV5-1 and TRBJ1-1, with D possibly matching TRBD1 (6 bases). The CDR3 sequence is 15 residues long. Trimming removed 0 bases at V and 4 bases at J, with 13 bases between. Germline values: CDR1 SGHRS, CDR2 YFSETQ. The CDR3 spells CASSLEGGAGTEAFF. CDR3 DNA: TGCGCCAGCAGCTTGGAAGGGGGGGCAGGCACTGAAGCTTTCTTT.

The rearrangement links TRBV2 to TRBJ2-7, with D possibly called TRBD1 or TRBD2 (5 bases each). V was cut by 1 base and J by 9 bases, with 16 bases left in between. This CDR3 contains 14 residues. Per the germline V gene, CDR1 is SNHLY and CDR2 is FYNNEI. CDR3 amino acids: CASSEGRAGLVQYF. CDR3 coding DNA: TGTGCCAGCAGTGAAGGGCGGGCAGGGTTGGTGCAGTACTTC. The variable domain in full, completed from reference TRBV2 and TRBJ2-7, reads EPEVTQTPSHQVTQMGQEVILRCVPISNHLYFYWYRQILGQKVEFLVSFYNNEISEKSEIFDDQFSVERPDGSNFTLKIRSTKLEDSAMYFCASSEGRAGLVQYFGPGTRLTVT.

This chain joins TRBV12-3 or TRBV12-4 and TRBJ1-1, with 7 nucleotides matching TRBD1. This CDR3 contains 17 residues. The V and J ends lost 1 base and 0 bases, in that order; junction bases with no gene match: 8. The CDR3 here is CASSLGRVGTVNTEAFF. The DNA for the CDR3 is TGTGCCAGCAGTTTAGGCAGGGTGGGGACAGTGAACACTGAAGCTTTCTTT.

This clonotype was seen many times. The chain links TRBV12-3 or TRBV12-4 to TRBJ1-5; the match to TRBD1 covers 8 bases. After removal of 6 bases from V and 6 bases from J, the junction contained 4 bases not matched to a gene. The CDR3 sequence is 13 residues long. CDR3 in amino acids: CASRQGDFQPQHF. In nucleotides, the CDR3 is TGTGCCAGCAGACAGGGGGACTTTCAGCCCCAGCATTTT.

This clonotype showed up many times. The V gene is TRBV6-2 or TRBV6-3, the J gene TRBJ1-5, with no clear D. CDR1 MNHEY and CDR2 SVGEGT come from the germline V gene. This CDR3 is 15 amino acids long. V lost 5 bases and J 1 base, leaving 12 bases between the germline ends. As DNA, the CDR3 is TGTGCCAGCAGTACCAGGTTAGGGAGCAATCAGCCCCAGCATTTT. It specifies CASSTRLGSNQPQHF.

CDR3 nucleotide sequence: TGTGCCACCAGTGATGGACTGAGCTCCTACAATGAGCAGTTCTTC. Its protein is CATSDGLSSYNEQFF. The chain combines TRBV24-1 with TRBJ2-1, with a tentative D call TRBD2 (5 bases). Germline values: CDR1 KGHDR, CDR2 SFDVKD. Trimming shortened V by 3 bases and J by 0 bases, and 8 bases separated the two germline ends. The CDR3 runs to 15 residues.

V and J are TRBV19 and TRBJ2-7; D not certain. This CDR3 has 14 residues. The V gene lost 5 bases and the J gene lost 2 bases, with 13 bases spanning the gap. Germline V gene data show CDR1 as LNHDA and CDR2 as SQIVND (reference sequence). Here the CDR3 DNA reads TGTGCCAGTAGTTCCCTCCCACGCCCCTACGAGCAGTACTTC. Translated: CASSSLPRPYEQYF.

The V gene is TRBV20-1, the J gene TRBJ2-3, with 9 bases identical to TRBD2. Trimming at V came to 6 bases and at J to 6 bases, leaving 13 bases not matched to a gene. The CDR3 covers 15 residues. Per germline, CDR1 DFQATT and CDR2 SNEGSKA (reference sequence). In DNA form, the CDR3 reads TGCAGTGCCCTGTTGCCTAGCGGGGTCGCCGATACGCAGTATTTT. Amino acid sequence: CSALLPSGVADTQYF.

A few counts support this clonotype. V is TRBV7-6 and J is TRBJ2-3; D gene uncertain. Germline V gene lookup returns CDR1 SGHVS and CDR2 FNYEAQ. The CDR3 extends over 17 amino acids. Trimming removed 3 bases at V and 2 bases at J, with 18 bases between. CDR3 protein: CASSFLASPKITDTQYF. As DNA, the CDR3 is TGTGCCAGCAGCTTTCTTGCCAGCCCTAAGATCACAGATACGCAGTATTTT.

The CDR3 DNA sequence: TGTGCCAGCAGCCCTCTTTGGACTGGGTATGGCTACACCTTC. Translating gives CASSPLWTGYGYTF. V usage is TRBV7-2 and J usage is TRBJ1-2; D is unclear. CDR1 is SGHTA and CDR2 is FQGNSA in the germline V gene. With 5 bases removed from V and 5 bases from J, the gap between germline ends came to 15 bases. The CDR3 contains 14 residues. Variable domain in full (rest from reference TRBV7-2 and TRBJ1-2): GAGVSQSPSNKVTEKGKDVELRCDPISGHTALYWYRQSLGQGLEFLIYFQGNSAPDKSGLPSDRFSAERTGGSVSTLTIQRTQQEDSAVYLCASSPLWTGYGYTFGSGTRLTVV.

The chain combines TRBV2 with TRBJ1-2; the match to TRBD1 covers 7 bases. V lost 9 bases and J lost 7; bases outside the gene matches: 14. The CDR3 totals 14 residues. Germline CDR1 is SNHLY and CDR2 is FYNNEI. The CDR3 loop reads CASSRDSGRGGYTF. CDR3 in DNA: TGTGCCAGTAGCCGGGACAGTGGAAGGGGTGGCTACACCTTC.

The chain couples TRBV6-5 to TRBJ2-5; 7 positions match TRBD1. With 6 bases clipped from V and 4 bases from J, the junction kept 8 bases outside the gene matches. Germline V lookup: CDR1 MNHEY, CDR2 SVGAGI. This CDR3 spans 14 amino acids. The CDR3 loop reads CASSLTGSGETQYF. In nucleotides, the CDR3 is TGTGCCAGCAGCCTGACAGGGAGCGGAGAGACCCAGTACTTC.

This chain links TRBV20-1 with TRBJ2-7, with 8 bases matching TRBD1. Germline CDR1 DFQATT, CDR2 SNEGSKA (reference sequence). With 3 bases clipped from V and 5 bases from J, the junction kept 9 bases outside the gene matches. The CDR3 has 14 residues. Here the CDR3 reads CSARSLGQDHEQYF. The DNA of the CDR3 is TGCAGTGCTAGGTCTTTGGGACAGGACCACGAGCAGTACTTC.

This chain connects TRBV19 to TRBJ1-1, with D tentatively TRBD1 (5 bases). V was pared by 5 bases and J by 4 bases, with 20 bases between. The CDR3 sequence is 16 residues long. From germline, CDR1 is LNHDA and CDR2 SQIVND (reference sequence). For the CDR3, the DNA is TGTGCCAGTAGTGGGGGATGGGCAGGGCGAGCCACTGAAGCTTTCTTT. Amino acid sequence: CASSGGWAGRATEAFF.